This TCR beta chain was sequenced for a study of lymphopenia after photon versus proton radiotherapy. The length of the CDR3 is 14 residues. Trimming stripped 8 bases from V and 9 bases from J, with 17 bases between. CDR1 and CDR2 (germline): LGHNA, YNFKEQ. Regarding the study as a whole: Proton therapy kept repertoires fairly stable, unlike photons, which gained effector/memory cells.

Notes on this clone: Antigen: not known.

The repertoire was sequenced with immunoSEQ multiplex PCR; TCRdb's copy has only in-frame clones and lacks some. The sample lists around 63,000 clones, about 86% seen once, with approximately 2.2% in the top ten. The rearrangement uses TRBV4-2 and TRBJ1-6, with D tentatively TRBD1 (5 bases). This clonotype originated in a man aged 40-49 years with gastric cancer. The source was peripheral blood, collected from a patient treated with photon-based radiotherapy. The CDR3 nucleotides are TGTGCCAGCCGAAAGCAGGGAGATGCTTCACCCCTCCACTTT. Protein product: CASRKQGDASPLHF.